Listed here are 3 T cell receptor beta chains from one sample, sequenced in a study of blood T cells in healthy people across ages. Sample-barcoded 5' priming and a J-beta primer mix drove a second PCR of roughly 7 to 11 cycles. TCRdb reprocessed the 5' RACE reads with MiXCR, giving one entry per CDR3 protein. The repertoire holds hundreds of thousands of distinct CDR3 sequences, more than 55% seen once, with under 30% in the top ten. What was sequenced was blood. These receptors came from a middle-aged man in good health.

The chain carries TRBV7-6 and TRBJ2-1; 9 bases are shared with TRBD2. CDR1 is SGHVS and CDR2 is FNYEAQ in the germline V gene. CDR3 size: 12 residues. V trimming: 5 bases; J trimming: 15 bases; junction bases outside the gene matches: 8. CDR3 region: CASSRWREGLFF. Written as DNA, the CDR3 is TGTGCCAGCAGCCGGTGGCGGGAGGGCCTGTTCTTC.

This clonotype was observed a few times. The chain uses TRBV10-3 and TRBJ2-7; tentatively, D is TRBD1 (6 bases). Deletions cut 6 bases from V and 4 bases from J, with 22 bases between. CDR1 is ENHRY and CDR2 is SYGVKD in the germline V gene. The CDR3 loop spans 16 amino acids. The CDR3: CAISRGQPNTPYEQYF. CDR3 DNA: TGTGCCATCAGCAGAGGACAGCCAAATACGCCTTACGAGCAGTACTTC.

The V gene is TRBV7-2, the J gene TRBJ1-2; D might be TRBD1 (5 bases). The ends were cut back, 3 bases at V and 0 bases at J, with 8 bases in the middle. CDR1 and CDR2 from the germline V gene are SGHTA and FQGNSA. The CDR3 contains 14 residues. CDR3 residues: CASSFDSSNYGYTF. The CDR3 DNA is TGTGCCAGCAGCTTCGACAGCTCTAACTATGGCTACACCTTC.